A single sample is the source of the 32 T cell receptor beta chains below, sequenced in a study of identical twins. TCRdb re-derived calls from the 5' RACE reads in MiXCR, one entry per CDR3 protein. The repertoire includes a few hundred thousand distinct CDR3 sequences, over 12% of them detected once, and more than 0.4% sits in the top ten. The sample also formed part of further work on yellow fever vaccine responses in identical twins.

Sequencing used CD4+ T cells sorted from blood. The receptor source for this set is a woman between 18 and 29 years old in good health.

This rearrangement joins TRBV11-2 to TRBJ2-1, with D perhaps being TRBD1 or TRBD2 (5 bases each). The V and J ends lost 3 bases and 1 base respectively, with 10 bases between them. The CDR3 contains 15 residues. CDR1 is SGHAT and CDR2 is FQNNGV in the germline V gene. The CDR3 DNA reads TGTGCCAGCAGCTTGGGGGTCTGGTCCTACAATGAGCAGTTCTTC. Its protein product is CASSLGVWSYNEQFF. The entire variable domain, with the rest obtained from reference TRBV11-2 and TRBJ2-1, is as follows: EAGVAQSPRYKIIEKRQSVAFWCNPISGHATLYWYQQILGQGPKLLIQFQNNGVVDDSQLPKDRFSAERLKGVDSTLKIQPAKLEDSAVYLCASSLGVWSYNEQFFGPGTRLTVL.

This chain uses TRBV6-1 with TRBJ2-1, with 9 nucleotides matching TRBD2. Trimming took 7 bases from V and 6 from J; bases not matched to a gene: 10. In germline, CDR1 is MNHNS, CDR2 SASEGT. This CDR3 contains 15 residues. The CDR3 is CASIYSGGDTNEQFF. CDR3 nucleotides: TGTGCCAGCATCTATAGCGGGGGTGATACCAATGAGCAGTTCTTC.

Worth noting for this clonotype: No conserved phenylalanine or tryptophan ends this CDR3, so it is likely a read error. In nucleotides, the CDR3 is TGTGCCAGCAGCCAAGGACCGGGACTAGCCGTTCAAGAGACCCAGTACTTA. Translating it yields CASSQGPGLAVQETQYL. The rearrangement uses TRBV3-1 and TRBJ2-5, with TRBD2 matching over 9 bases. CDR3 length: 17 residues. Germline V CDR1 and CDR2: LGHDT, YNNKEL (reference sequence). The V and J ends lost 1 base and 2 bases, in that order; junction bases with no gene match: 8.

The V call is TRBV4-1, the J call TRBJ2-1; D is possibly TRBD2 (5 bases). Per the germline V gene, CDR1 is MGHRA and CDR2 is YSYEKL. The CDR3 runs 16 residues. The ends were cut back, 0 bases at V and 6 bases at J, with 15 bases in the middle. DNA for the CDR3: TGCGCCAGCAGCCAAGAATTGAGGACTGGCGGCAATGAGCAGTTCTTC. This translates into CASSQELRTGGNEQFF.

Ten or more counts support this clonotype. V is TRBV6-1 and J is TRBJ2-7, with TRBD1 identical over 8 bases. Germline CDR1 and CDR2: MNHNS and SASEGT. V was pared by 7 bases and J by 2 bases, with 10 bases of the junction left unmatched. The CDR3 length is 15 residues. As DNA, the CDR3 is TGTGCCAGCAAATATGGGACAGGACTAACCTACGAGCAGTACTTC. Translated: CASKYGTGLTYEQYF.

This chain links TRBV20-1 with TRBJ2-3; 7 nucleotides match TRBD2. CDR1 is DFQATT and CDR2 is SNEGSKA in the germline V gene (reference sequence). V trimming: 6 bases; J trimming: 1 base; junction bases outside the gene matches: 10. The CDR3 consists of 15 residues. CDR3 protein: CSALLGGGGTDTQYF. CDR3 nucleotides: TGCAGTGCCCTCCTTGGGGGGGGGGGCACAGATACGCAGTATTTT.

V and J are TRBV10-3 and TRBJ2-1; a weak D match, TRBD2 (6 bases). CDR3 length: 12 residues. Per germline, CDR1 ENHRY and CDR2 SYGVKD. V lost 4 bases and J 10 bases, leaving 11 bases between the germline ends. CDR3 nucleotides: TGTGCCATCAGTGCGGGGGATAGGGAGCAGTTCTTC. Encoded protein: CAISAGDREQFF.

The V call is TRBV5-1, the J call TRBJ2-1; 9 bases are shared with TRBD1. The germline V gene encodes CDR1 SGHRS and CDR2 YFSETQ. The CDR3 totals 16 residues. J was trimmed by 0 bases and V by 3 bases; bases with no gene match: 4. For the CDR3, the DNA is TGCGCCAGCAGCTCAGGGACAGGGAGCTCCTACAATGAGCAGTTCTTC. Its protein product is CASSSGTGSSYNEQFF.

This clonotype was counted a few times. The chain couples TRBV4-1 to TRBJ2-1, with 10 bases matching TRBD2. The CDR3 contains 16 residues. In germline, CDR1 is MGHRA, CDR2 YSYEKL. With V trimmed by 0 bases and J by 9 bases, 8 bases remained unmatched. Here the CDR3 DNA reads TGCGCCAGCAGCCAAGAGGCTAGCGGGAGCCGGGGTGAGCAGTTCTTC. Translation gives CASSQEASGSRGEQFF.

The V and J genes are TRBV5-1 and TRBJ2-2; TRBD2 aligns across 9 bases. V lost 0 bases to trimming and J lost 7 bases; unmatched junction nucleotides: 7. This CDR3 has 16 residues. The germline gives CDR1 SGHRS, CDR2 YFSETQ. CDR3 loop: CASSLVLAGKGGELFF. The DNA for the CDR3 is TGCGCCAGCAGCTTGGTACTAGCGGGTAAAGGCGGGGAGCTGTTTTTT. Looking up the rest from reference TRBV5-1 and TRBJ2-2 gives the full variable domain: KAGVTQTPRYLIKTRGQQVTLSCSPISGHRSVSWYQQTPGQGLQFLFEYFSETQRNKGNFPGRFSGRQFSNSRSEMNVSTLELGDSALYLCASSLVLAGKGGELFFGEGSRLTVL.

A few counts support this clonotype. The CDR3 DNA reads TGTGCCAGCTCACCTCCAGTCAAAGGACAGGGAACTTACAATGAGCAGTTCTTC. This gives the protein CASSPPVKGQGTYNEQFF. The chain couples TRBV18 to TRBJ2-1, with TRBD1 matching 8 bases. Germline trimming cut 3 bases from V and 4 bases from J; bases unmatched to any gene: 14. This CDR3 region has 18 residues. The germline V gene has CDR1 KGHSH and CDR2 LQKENI.

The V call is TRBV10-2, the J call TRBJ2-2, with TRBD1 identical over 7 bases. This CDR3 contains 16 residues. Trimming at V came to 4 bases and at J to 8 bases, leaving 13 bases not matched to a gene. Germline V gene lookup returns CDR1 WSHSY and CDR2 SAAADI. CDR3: CASSAPQGNMPGELFF. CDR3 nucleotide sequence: TGCGCCAGCAGTGCACCACAGGGGAATATGCCGGGGGAGCTGTTTTTT.

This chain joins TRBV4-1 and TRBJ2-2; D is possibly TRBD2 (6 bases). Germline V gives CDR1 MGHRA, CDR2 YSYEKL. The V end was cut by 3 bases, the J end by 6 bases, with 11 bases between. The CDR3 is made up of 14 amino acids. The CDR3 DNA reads TGCGCCAGCAGCCACCCGCGGGACTCCGGGGAGCTGTTTTTT. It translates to CASSHPRDSGELFF.

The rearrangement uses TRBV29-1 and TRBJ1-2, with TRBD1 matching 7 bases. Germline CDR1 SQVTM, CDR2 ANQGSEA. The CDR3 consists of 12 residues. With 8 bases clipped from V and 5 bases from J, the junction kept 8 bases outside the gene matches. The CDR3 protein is CSHREGAYGYTF. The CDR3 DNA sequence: TGCAGCCACAGGGAGGGGGCTTATGGCTACACCTTC.

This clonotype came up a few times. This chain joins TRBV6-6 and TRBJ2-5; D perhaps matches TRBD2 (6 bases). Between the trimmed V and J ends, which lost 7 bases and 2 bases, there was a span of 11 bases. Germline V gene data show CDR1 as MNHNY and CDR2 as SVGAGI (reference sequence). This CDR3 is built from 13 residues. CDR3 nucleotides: TGTGCCAGCAAAGAAGGACTACAAGAGACCCAGTACTTC. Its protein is CASKEGLQETQYF.

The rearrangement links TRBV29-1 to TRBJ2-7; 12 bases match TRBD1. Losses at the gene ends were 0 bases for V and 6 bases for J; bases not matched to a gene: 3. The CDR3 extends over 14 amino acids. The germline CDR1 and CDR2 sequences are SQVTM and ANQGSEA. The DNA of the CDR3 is TGCAGCGTTGAAGATAGGGACAGGGGGCGCGAGCAGTACTTC. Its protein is CSVEDRDRGREQYF.

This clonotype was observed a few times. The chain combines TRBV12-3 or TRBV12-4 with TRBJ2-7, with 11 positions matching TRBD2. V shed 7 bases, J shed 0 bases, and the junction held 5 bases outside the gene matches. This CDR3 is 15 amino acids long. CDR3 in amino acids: CASTSGLAVSYEQYF. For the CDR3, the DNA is TGTGCCAGCACTTCGGGACTAGCGGTCTCCTACGAGCAGTACTTC.

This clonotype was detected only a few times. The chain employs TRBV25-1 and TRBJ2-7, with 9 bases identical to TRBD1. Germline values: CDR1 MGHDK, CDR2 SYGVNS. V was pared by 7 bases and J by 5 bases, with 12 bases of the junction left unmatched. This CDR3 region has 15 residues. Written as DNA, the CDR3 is TGTGCCAGCAACGAACCGGGACAGGGAAGCCACGAGCAGTACTTC. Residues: CASNEPGQGSHEQYF.

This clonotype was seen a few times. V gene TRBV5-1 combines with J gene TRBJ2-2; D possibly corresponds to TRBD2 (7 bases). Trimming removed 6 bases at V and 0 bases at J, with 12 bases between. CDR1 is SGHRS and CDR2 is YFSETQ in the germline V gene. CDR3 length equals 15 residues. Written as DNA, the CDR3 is TGCGCCAGCACGAGCGGGACAACGAACACCGGGGAGCTGTTTTTT. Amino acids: CASTSGTTNTGELFF.

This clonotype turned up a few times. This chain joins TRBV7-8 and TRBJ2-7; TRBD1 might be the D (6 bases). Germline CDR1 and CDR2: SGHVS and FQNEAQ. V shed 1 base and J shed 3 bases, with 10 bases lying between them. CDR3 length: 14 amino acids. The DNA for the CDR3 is TGTGCCAGCAGCTTAGAGGCAGGGGACTACGAGCAGTACGTC. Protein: CASSLEAGDYEQYV.

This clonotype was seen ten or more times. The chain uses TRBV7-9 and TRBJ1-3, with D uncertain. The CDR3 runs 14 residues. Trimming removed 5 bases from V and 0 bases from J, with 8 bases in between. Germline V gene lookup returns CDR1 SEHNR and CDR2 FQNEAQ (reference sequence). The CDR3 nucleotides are TGTGCCAGCAGCGGCATTAGCTCTGGAAACACCATATATTTT. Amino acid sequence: CASSGISSGNTIYF.

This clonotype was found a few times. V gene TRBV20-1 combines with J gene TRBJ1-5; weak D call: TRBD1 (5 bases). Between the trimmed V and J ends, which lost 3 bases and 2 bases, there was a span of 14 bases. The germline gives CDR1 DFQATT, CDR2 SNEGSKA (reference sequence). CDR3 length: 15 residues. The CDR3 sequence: CSARAGPVGNQPQHF. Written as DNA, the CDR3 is TGCAGTGCTAGGGCGGGACCGGTGGGCAATCAGCCCCAGCATTTT.

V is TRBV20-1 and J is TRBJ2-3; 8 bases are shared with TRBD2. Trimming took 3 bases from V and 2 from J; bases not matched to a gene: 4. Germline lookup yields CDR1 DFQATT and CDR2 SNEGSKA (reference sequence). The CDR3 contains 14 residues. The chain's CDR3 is CSARAGGYTDTQYF. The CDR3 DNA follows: TGCAGTGCTAGGGCGGGAGGTTACACAGATACGCAGTATTTT.

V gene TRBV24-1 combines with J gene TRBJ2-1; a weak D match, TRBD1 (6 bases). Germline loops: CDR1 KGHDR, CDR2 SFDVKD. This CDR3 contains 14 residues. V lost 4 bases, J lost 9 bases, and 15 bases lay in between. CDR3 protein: CATSDPLDSPEQFF. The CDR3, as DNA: TGTGCCACCAGTGACCCTCTGGACAGTCCTGAGCAGTTCTTC.

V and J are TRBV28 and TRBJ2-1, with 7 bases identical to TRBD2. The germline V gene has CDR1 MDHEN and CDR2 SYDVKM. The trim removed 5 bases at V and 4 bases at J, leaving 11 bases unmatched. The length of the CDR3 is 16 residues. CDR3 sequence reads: CASSGVGGARYNEQFF. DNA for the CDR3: TGTGCCAGCAGTGGGGTGGGAGGGGCTAGGTACAATGAGCAGTTCTTC. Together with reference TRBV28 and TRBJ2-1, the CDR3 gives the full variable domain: DVKVTQSSRYLVKRTGEKVFLECVQDMDHENMFWYRQDPGLGLRLIYFSYDVKMKEKGDIPEGYSVSREKKERFSLILESASTNQTSMYLCASSGVGGARYNEQFFGPGTRLTVL.

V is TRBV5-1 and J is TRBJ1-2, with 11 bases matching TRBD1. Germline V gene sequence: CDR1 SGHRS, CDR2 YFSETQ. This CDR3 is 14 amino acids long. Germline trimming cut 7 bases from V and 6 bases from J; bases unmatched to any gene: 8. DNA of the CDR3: TGCGCCAGCGGACAGGGGGCGCAAGGTGATGGCTACACCTTC. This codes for CASGQGAQGDGYTF.

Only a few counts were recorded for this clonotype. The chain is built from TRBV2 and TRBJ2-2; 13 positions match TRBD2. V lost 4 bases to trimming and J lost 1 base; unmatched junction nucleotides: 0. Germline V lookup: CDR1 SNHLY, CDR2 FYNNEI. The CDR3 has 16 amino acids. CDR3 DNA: TGTGCCAGCAGTGGGACTAGCGGGGGGAACACCGGGGAGCTGTTTTTT. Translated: CASSGTSGGNTGELFF.

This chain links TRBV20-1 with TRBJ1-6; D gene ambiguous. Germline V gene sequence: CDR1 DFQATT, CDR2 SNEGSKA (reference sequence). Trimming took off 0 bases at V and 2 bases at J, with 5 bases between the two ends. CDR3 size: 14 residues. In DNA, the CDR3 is TGCAGTGCTAGAGATGCCGCCTATAATTCACCCCTCCACTTT. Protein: CSARDAAYNSPLHF.

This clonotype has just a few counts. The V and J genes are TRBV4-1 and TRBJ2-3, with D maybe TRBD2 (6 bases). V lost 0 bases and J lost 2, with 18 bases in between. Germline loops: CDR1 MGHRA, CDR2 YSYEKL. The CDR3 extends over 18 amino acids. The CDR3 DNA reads TGCGCCAGCAGCCAAGATATTGCTAGCGCCTTCTACACAGATACGCAGTATTTT. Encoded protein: CASSQDIASAFYTDTQYF.

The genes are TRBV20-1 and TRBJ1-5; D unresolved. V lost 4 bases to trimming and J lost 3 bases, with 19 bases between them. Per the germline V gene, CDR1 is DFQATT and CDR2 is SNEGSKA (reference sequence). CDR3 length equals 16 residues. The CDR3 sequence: CSAKLSWMVANQPQHF. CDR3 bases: TGCAGTGCTAAACTCAGCTGGATGGTGGCCAATCAGCCCCAGCATTTT.

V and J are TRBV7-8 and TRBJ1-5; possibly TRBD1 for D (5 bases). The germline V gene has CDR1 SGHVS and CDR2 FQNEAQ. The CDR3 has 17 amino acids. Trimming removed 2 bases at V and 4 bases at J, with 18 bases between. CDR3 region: CASSLNLGAIGNQPQHF. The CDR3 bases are TGTGCCAGCAGCTTAAATTTAGGGGCGATTGGGAATCAGCCCCAGCATTTT.

DNA of the CDR3: TGTGCCACCAGCACCGGACAGGGTCCCACCGGGGAGCTGTTTTTT. As protein: CATSTGQGPTGELFF. The chain carries TRBV15 and TRBJ2-2, with 8 bases identical to TRBD1. The CDR3 contains 15 residues. CDR1 is LNHNV, CDR2 YYDKDF, per germline (reference sequence). The ends lost 4 bases at V and 4 bases at J; junction bases unmatched: 5.